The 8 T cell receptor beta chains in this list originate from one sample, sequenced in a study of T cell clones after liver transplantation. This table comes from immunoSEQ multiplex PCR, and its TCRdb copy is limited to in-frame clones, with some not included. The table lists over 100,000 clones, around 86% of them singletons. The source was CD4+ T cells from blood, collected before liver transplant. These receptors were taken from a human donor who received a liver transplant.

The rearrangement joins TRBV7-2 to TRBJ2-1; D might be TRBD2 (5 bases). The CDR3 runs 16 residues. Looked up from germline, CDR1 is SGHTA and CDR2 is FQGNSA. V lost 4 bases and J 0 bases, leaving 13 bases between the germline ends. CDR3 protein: CASSSQADSSYNEQFF. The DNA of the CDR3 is TGTGCCAGCAGCTCACAAGCGGATAGCTCCTACAATGAGCAGTTCTTC.

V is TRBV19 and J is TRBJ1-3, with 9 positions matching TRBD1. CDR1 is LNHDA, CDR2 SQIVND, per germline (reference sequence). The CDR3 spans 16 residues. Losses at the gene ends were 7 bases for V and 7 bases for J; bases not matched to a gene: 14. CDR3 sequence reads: CASTLQGALLDNTIYF. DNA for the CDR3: TGTGCCAGTACTCTACAGGGGGCATTGTTGGACAACACCATATATTTT.

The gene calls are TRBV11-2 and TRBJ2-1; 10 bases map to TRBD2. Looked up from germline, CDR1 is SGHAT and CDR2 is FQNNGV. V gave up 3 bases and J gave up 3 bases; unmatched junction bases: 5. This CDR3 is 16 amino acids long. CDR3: CASSFPRTSGYNEQFF. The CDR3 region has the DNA TGTGCCAGCAGCTTCCCAAGGACTAGCGGCTACAATGAGCAGTTCTTC.

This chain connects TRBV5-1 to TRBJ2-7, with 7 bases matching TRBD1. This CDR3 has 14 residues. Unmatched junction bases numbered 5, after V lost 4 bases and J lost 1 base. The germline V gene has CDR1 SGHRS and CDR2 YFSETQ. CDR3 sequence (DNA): TGCGCCAGCAGCCCCGGGACAGCGTCCTACGAGCAGTACTTC. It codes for CASSPGTASYEQYF.

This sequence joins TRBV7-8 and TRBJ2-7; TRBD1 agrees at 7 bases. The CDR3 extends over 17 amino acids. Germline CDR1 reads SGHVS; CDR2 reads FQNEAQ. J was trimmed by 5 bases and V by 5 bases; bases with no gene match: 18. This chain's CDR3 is CASSAVVLGGHGNEQYF. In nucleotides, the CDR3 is TGTGCCAGCAGCGCCGTTGTTCTAGGGGGCCATGGGAACGAGCAGTACTTC.

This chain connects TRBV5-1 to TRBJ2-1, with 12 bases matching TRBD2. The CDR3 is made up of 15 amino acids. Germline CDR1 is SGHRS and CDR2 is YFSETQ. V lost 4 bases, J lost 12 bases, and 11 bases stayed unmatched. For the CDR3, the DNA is TGCGCCAGCAGCCTCGGGACTAGCGGGTTAGTTACGCAGTTCTTC. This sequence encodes CASSLGTSGLVTQFF.

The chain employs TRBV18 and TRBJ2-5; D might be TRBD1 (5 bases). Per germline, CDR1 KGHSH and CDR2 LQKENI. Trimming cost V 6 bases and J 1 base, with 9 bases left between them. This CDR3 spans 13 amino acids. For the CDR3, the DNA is TGTGCCAGCTCTCAGGGCCTCCAAGAGACCCAGTACTTC. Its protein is CASSQGLQETQYF.

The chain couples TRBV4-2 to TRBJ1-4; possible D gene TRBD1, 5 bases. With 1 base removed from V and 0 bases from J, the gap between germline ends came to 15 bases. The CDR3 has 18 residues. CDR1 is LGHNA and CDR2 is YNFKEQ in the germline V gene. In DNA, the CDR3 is TGTGCCAGCAGCCAAGGAGGGACTACGGGGGCAACTAATGAAAAACTGTTTTTT. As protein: CASSQGGTTGATNEKLFF.